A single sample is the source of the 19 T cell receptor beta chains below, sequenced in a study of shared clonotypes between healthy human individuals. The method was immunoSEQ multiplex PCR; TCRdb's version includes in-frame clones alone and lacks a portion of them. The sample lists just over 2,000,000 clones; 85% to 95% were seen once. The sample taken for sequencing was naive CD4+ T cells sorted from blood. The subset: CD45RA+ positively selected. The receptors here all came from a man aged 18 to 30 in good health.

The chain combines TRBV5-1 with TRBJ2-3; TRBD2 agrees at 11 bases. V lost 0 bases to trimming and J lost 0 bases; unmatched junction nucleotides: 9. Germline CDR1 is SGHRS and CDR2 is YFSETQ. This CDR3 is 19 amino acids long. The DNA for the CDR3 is TGCGCCAGCAGCTTGGCCCTAGCGGGGGGCACGAGTAGCACAGATACGCAGTATTTT. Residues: CASSLALAGGTSSTDTQYF.

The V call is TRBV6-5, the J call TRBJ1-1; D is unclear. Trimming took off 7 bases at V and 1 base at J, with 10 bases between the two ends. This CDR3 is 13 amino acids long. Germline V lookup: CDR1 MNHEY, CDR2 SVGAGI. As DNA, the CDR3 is TGTGCCAGCATCAGACGGGGGAACACTGAAGCTTTCTTT. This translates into CASIRRGNTEAFF.

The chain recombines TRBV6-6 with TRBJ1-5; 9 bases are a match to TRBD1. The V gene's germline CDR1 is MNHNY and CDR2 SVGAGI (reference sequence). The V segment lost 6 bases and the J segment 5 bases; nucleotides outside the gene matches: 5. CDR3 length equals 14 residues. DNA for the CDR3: TGTGCCAGCAGCATACAGGGGGCGGATCAGCCCCAGCATTTT. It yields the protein CASSIQGADQPQHF.

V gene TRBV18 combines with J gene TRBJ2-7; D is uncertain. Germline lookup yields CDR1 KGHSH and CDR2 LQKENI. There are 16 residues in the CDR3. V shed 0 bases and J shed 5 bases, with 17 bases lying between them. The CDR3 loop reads CASSPPNPSYSNEQYF. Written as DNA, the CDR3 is TGTGCCAGCTCACCACCCAACCCAAGTTACTCTAACGAGCAGTACTTC.

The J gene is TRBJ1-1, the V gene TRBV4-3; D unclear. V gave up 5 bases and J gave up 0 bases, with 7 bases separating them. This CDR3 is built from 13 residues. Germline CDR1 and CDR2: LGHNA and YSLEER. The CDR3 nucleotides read TGCGCCAGCAGCAATGCGGTGAACACTGAAGCTTTCTTT. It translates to CASSNAVNTEAFF.

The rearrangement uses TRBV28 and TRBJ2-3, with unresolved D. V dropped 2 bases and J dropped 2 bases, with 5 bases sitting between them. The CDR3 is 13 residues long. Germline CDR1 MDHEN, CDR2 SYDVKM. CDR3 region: CASSLLLTDTQYF. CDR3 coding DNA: TGTGCCAGCAGTTTACTACTCACAGATACGCAGTATTTT.

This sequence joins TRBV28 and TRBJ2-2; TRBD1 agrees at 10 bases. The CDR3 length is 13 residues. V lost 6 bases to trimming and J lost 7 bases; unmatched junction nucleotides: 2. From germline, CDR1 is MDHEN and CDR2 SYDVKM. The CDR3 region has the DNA TGTGCCAGCAGGGGACAGGGGAGCGGGGAGCTGTTTTTT. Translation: CASRGQGSGELFF.

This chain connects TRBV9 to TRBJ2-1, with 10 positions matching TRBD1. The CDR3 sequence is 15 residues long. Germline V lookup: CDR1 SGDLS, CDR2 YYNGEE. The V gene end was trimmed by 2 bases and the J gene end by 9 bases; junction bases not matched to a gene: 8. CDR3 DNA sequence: TGTGCCAGCAGCGTTGGGGACAGGGGCGGATTTGAGCAGTTCTTC. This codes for CASSVGDRGGFEQFF.

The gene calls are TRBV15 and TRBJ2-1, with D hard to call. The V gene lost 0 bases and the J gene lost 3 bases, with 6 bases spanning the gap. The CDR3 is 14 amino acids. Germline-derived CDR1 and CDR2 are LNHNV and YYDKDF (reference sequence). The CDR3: CATSRDGSYNEQFF. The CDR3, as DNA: TGTGCCACCAGCAGAGATGGCAGCTACAATGAGCAGTTCTTC.

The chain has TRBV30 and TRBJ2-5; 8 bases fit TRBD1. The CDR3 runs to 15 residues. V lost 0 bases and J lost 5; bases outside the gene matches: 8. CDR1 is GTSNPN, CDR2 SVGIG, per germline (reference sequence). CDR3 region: CAWSVGQGARETQYF. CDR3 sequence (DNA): TGTGCCTGGAGTGTGGGGCAGGGGGCACGGGAGACCCAGTACTTC.

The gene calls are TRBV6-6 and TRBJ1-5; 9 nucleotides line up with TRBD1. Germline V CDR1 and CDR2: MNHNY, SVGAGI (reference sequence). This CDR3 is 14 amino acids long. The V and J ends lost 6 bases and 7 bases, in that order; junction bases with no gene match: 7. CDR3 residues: CASSQDRGDQPQHF. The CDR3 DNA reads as TGTGCCAGCAGCCAGGACAGGGGTGACCAGCCCCAGCATTTT.

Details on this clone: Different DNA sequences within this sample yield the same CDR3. CDR3 sequence reads: CAWSVRGGTNEKLFF. CDR3 nucleotides: TGTGCCTGGAGTGTACGCGGGGGAACTAATGAAAAACTGTTTTTT. The chain recombines TRBV30 with TRBJ1-4; TRBD1 might be the D (5 bases). Germline lookup yields CDR1 GTSNPN and CDR2 SVGIG (reference sequence). V lost 0 bases and J 1 base, leaving 9 bases between the germline ends. This CDR3 contains 15 residues.

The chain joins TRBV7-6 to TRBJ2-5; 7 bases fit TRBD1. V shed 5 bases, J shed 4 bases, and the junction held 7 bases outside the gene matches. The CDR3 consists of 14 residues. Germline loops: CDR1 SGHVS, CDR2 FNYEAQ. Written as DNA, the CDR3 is TGTGCCAGCAGCCAGAACAGGGGTGGAGAGACCCAGTACTTC. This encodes CASSQNRGGETQYF.

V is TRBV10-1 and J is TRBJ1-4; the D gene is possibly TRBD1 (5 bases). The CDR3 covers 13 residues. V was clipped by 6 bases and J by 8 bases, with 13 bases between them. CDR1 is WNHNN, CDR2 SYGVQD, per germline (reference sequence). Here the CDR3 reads CASSAAGLEKLFF. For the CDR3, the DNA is TGCGCCAGCAGCGCCGCAGGGCTGGAAAAACTGTTTTTT.

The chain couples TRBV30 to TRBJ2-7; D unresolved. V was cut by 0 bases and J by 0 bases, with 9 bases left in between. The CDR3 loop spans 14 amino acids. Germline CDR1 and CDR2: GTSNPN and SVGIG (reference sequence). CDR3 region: CAWSVSGSSYEQYF. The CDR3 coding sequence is TGTGCCTGGAGTGTATCGGGCAGCTCCTACGAGCAGTACTTC. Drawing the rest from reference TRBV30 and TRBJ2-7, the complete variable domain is SQTIHQWPATLVQPVGSPLSLECTVEGTSNPNLYWYRQAAGRGLQLLFYSVGIGQISSEVPQNLSASRPQDRQFILSSKKLLLSDSGFYLCAWSVSGSSYEQYFGPGTRLTVT.

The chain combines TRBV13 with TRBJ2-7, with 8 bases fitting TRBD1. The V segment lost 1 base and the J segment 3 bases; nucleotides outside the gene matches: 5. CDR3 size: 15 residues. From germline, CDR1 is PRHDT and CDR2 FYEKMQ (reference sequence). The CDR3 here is CASSLAGQAHYEQYF. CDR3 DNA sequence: TGTGCCAGCAGCTTAGCGGGACAGGCCCACTACGAGCAGTACTTC. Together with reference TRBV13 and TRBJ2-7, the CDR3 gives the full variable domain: AAGVIQSPRHLIKEKRETATLKCYPIPRHDTVYWYQQGPGQDPQFLISFYEKMQSDKGSIPDRFSAQQFSDYHSELNMSSLELGDSALYFCASSLAGQAHYEQYFGPGTRLTVT.

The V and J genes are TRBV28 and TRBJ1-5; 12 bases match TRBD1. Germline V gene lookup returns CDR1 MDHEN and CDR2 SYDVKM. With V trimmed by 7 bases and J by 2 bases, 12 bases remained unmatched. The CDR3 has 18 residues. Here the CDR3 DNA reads TGTGCCAGCAACGCCGCGGGACAGGGGGCGCGAGGCAATCAGCCCCAGCATTTT. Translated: CASNAAGQGARGNQPQHF.

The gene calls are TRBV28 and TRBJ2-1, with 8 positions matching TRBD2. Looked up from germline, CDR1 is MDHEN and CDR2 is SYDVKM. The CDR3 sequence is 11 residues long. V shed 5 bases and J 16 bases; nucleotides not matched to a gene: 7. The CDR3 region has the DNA TGTGCCAGCAGTAATGACCGGGGGGGTTTCTTC. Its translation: CASSNDRGGFF.

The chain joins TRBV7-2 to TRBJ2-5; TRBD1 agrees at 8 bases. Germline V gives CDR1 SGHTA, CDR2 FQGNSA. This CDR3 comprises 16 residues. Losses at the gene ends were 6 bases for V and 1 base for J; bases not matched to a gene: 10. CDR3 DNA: TGTGCCAGCAGTTCCCGGGACAGGAATGGCCAAGAGACCCAGTACTTC. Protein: CASSSRDRNGQETQYF.